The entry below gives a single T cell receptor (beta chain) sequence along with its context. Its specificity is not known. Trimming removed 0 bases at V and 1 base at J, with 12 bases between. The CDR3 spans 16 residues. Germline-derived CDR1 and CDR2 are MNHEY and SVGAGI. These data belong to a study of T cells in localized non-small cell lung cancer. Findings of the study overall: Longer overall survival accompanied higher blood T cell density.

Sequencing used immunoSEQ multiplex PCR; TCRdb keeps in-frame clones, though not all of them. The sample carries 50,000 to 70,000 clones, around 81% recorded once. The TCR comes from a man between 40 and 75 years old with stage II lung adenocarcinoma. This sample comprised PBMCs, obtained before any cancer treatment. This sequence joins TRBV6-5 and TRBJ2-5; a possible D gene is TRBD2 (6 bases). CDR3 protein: CASSYSIGRGQETQYF. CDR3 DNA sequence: TGTGCCAGCAGTTACTCGATAGGGCGGGGCCAAGAGACCCAGTACTTC.